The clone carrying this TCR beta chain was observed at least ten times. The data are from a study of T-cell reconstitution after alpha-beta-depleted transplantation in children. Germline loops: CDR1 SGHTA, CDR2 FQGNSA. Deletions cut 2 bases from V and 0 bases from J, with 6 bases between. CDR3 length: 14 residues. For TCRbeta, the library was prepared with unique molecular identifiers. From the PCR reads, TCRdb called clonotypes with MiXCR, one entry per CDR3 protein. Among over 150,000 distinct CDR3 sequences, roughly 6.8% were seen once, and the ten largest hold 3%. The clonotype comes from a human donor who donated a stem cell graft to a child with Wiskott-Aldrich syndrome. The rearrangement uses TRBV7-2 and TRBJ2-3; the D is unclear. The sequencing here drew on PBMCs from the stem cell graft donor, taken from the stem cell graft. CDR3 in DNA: TGTGCCAGCAGCTTAACCCAGAGCACAGATACGCAGTATTTT. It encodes CASSLTQSTDTQYF.